Listed below are T cell receptor beta chains from one sample, sequenced in a study of blood T cell repertoires in COVID-19. Sequenced by immunoSEQ multiplex PCR; TCRdb stores in-frame clones only, minus some. This sample has about 120,000 clones, with around nine tenths found just once. Specimen: peripheral blood. All receptors come from a woman aged 70-85 years with COVID-19, enrolled during active disease. Each CDR3 is given with its conserved first and last residue. D genes are given only for firm matches. Not all rows give a size; the values are once, few, many and, for expanded clones, a class.

TRBV20-1	TRBJ2-7	TRBD1	.	TGCAGTGCTAGTCCCGGGACAGGGTATCGAAACGAGCAGTACTTC	CSASPGTGYRNEQYF
TRBV3-1/TRBV3-2	TRBJ2-7	.	.	TGTGCCAGCACGGAGGGGGCGGGCGTCTACGAGCGGTACTTC	CASTEGAGVYERYF
TRBV12-3/TRBV12-4	TRBJ1-2	.	.	TGTGCCAGCAGTTTTAGCAGAGACTATGGCTACACCTTC	CASSFSRDYGYTF
TRBV5-5	TRBJ1-4	TRBD1	.	TGTGCCAGCTGCGGGGGGCGGGGGGACAGGGGTGAAAAACTGTTTTTT	CASCGGRGDRGEKLFF
TRBV5-3	TRBJ1-5	.	.	TGTGCCAGAAGCTTGCTTAGTAGAGGTCAGCCCCAGCATTTT	CARSLLSRGQPQHF
TRBV28	TRBJ1-4	.	once	TGTGCCAGCGGTTCAGGTTTTGAAAAACTGTTTTTT	CASGSGFEKLFF
TRBV5-1	TRBJ2-3	TRBD1	.	TGCGCCAGCAGCTTTGGGACAGGGGTGGCAGATACGCAGTATTTT	CASSFGTGVADTQYF
TRBV5-1	TRBJ1-2	TRBD1	.	TGCGCCAGCAGCTTGGCGCAGGGGGGCTATGGCTACACCTTC	CASSLAQGGYGYTF
TRBV4-1	TRBJ1-4	.	.	TGCGCCAGCAGCCAGTTTATAGTGACTAATGAAAAACTGTTTTTT	CASSQFIVTNEKLFF
TRBV7-9	TRBJ2-1	TRBD1	.	TGTGCCAGCAGCGCCGGGACAGGGTACTTCGGTGAGCAGTTCTTC	CASSAGTGYFGEQFF
TRBV2	TRBJ2-1	TRBD2	.	TGTGCCAGCAGTTACGAGGGGACTAGCGGCAATGAGCAGTTCTTC	CASSYEGTSGNEQFF
TRBV5-1	TRBJ1-4	.	.	TGCGCCAGCAGTCTCGCAACTAATGAAAAACTGTTTTTT	CASSLATNEKLFF
TRBV30	TRBJ2-1	.	.	TGTGCCTGGGGACCGTTCAATGAGCAGTTCTTC	CAWGPFNEQFF
TRBV18	TRBJ1-1	TRBD1	.	TGTGCCAGCTCACGGACAGGGGGCACTGAAGCTTTCTTT	CASSRTGGTEAFF
TRBV11-3	TRBJ2-7	.	.	TGTGCCAGCAGGCCCGACTACCACGTTAGCTCCTACGAGCAGTACTTC	CASRPDYHVSSYEQYF
TRBV3-1/TRBV3-2	TRBJ1-2	.	.	TGTGCCAGCAGCCAGAGGGAGGGCTCTCATGGCTACACCTTC	CASSQREGSHGYTF
TRBV29-1	TRBJ1-3	.	once	TGCAGCGCCGAGGGACAACTGGGAAACACCATATATTTT	CSAEGQLGNTIYF
TRBV21-1	TRBJ2-5	.	.	TGTGCCAGCAGCAAAGCCCGAAGACAGGACCTCTCAGGGACCCAGTACTTC	CASSKARRQDLSGTQYF
TRBV5-5	TRBJ2-1	.	once	TGTGCCAGCAGCTTGGGTCGTGCGGTACTTAGCTCCTACAATGAGCAGTTCTTC	CASSLGRAVLSSYNEQFF
TRBV27	TRBJ2-3	TRBD2	.	TGTGCCAGCAGTTTTATTGGTAGCGGGGCCACAGATACGCAGTATTTT	CASSFIGSGATDTQYF
TRBV7-2	TRBJ1-5	TRBD1	.	TGTGCCAGCAGCTTAGCGACAGGGAGGAGTAGCAATCAGCCCCAGCATTTT	CASSLATGRSSNQPQHF
TRBV19	TRBJ2-1	TRBD2	.	TGTGCCAGTAGTCCCGGGGTAGCGGGGGAGGGCCCTTACAATGAGCAGTTCTTC	CASSPGVAGEGPYNEQFF
TRBV7-7	TRBJ2-2	.	.	TGTGCCAGCAGCTTAGATCTTGTCACCGGGGAGCTGTTTTTT	CASSLDLVTGELFF
TRBV5-1	TRBJ1-2	.	.	TGCGCCAGCAGCTCAGGGTGGGGCTACACCTTC	CASSSGWGYTF
TRBV7-3	TRBJ2-5	.	.	TGTGCCAGCAGCGAGGGGGAGGGCCGACAACAAGAGACCCAGTACTTC	CASSEGEGRQQETQYF
TRBV5-1	TRBJ2-5	.	.	TGCGCCAGCAGCTTGGACAGAGCGGAGGGCGAGACCCAGTACTTC	CASSLDRAEGETQYF
TRBV2	TRBJ1-2	.	.	TGTGCCAGCAGCGGGGTGGCTTTAGATGGCTACACCTTC	CASSGVALDGYTF
TRBV2	TRBJ1-1	TRBD1	.	TGTGCCAGCCCGGCTAATGACAGGGCGGAGGGTGAAGCTTTCTTT	CASPANDRAEGEAFF
TRBV10-3	TRBJ1-1	.	.	TGTGCCATCAGCGAAGTCCGTACGGACACTGAAGCTTTCTTT	CAISEVRTDTEAFF